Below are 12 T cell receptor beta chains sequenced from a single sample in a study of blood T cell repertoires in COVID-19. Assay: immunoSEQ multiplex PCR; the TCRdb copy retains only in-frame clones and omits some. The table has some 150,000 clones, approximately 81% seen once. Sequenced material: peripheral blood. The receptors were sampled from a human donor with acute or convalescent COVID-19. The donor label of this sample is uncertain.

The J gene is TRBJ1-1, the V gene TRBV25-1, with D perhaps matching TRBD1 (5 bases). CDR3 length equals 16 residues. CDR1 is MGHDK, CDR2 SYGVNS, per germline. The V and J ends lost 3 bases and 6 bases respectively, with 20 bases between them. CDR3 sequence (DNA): TGTGCCAGCAGTGAGGTCGGTCAGGGTGTGAGTCCTGAAGCTTTCTTT. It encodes CASSEVGQGVSPEAFF. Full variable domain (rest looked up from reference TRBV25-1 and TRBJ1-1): EADIYQTPRYLVIGTGKKITLECSQTMGHDKMYWYQQDPGMELHLIHYSYGVNSTEKGDLSSESTVSRIRTEHFPLTLESARPSHTSQYLCASSEVGQGVSPEAFFGQGTRLTVV.

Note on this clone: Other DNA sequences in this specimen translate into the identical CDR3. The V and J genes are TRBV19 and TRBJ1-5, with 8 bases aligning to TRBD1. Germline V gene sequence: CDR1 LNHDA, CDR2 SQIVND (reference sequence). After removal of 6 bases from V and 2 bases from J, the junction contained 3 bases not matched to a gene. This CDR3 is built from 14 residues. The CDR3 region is CASSGTGGNQPQHF. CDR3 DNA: TGTGCCAGTAGCGGGACAGGCGGCAATCAGCCCCAGCATTTT.

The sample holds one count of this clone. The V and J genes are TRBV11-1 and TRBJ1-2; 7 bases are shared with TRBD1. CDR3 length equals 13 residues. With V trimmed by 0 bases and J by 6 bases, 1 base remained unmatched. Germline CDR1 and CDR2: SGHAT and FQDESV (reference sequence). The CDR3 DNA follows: TGTGCCAGCAGCTTAGCGCAGGGGGATGGCTACACCTTC. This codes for CASSLAQGDGYTF. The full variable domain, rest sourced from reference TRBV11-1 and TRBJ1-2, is EAEVAQSPRYKITEKSQAVAFWCDPISGHATLYWYRQILGQGPELLVQFQDESVVDDSQLPKDRFSAERLKGVDSTLKIQPAELGDSAMYLCASSLAQGDGYTFGSGTRLTVV.

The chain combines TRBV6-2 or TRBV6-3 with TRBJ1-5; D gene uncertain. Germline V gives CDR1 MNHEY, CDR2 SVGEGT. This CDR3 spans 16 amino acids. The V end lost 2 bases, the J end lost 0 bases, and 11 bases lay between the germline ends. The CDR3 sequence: CASSYPGVHSNQPQHF. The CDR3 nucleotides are TGTGCCAGCAGTTACCCCGGGGTCCATAGCAATCAGCCCCAGCATTTT.

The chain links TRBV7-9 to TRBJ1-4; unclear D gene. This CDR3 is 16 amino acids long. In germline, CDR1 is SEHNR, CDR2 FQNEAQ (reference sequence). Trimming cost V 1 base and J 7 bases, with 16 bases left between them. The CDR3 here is CASSLGDGVGSEKLFF. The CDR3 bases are TGTGCCAGCAGCTTAGGGGATGGGGTCGGGAGTGAAAAACTGTTTTTT.

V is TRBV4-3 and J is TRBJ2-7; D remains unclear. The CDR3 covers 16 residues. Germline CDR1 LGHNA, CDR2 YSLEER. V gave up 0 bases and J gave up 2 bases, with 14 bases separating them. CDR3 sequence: CASSQDLRALPYEQYF. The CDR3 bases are TGCGCCAGCAGCCAAGATTTAAGAGCGTTACCCTACGAGCAGTACTTC.

This CDR3 reads CASTRGQGGYYGYTF. The CDR3 DNA reads as TGTGCCAGTACCCGAGGACAGGGAGGATACTATGGCTACACCTTC. The chain employs TRBV19 and TRBJ1-2, with 8 bases lining up with TRBD1. V lost 7 bases and J lost 3; bases outside the gene matches: 10. The CDR3 totals 15 residues. Germline V CDR1 and CDR2: LNHDA, SQIVND (reference sequence).

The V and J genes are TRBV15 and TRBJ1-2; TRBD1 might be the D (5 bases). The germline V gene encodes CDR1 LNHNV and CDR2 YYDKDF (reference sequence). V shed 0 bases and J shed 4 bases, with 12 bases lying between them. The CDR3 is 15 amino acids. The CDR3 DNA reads TGTGCCACCAGCAGAGATCGAGGAGGGACCTATGGCTACACCTTC. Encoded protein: CATSRDRGGTYGYTF. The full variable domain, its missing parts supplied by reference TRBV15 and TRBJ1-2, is DAMVIQNPRYQVTQFGKPVTLSCSQTLNHNVMYWYQQKSSQAPKLLFHYYDKDFNNEADTPDNFQSRRPNTSFCFLDIRSPGLGDTAMYLCATSRDRGGTYGYTFGSGTRLTVV.

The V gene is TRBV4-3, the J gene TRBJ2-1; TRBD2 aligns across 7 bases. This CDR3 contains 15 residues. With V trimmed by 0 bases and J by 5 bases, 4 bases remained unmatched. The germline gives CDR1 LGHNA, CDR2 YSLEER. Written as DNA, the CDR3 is TGCGCCAGCAGCCAAGATGGGAGGGCCGACAATGAGCAGTTCTTC. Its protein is CASSQDGRADNEQFF.

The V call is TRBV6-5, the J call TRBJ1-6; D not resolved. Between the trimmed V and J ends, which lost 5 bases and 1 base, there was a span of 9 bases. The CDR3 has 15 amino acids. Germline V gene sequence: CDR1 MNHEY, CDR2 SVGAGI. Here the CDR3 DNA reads TGTGCCAGCAGTCCTCCCGGTTCCTATAATTCACCCCTCCACTTT. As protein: CASSPPGSYNSPLHF.

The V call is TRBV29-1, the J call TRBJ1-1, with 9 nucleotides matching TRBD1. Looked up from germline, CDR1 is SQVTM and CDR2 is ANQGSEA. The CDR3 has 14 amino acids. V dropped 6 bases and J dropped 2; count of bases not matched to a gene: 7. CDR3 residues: CSVRGTGYNTEAFF. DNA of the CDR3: TGCAGCGTGAGGGGGACAGGGTATAACACTGAAGCTTTCTTT.

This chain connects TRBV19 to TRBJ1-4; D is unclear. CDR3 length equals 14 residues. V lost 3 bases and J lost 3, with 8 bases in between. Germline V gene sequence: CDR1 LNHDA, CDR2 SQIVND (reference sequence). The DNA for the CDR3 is TGTGCCAGTAGTATGTGGCAGTCTAATGAAAAACTGTTTTTT. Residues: CASSMWQSNEKLFF.